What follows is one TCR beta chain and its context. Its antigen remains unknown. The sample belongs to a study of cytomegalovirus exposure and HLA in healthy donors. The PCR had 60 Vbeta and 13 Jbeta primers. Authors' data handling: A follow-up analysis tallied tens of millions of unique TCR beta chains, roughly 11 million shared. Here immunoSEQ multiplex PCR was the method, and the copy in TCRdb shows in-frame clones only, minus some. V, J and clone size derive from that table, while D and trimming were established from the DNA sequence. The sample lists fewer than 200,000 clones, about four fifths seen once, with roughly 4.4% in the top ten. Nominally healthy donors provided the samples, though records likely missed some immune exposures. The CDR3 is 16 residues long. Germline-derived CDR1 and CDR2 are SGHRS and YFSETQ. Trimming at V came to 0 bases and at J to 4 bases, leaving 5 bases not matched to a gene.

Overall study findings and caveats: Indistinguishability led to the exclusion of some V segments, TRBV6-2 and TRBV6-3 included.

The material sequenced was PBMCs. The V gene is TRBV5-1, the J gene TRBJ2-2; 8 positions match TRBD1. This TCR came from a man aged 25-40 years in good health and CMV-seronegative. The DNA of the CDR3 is TGCGCCAGCAGCTTGGCCAGCAGGGGGCTCACCGGGGAGCTGTTTTTT. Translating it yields CASSLASRGLTGELFF.